These 6 T cell receptor beta chains were sequenced from one sample in a study of T-cell reconstitution after alpha-beta-depleted transplantation in children. The TCRbeta library was prepared with unique molecular identifiers. Via MiXCR, TCRdb re-called the PCR reads, giving one row per CDR3 protein. The table has about 420,000 distinct CDR3 sequences, 15% to 20% seen once; the top ten hold 25% to 30%. The sequencing used PBMCs, mostly from graft donor cells, collected 360 days after TCRalphabeta/CD19-depleted stem cell transplant. All receptors derive from a boy in the first two years of life who had a stem cell transplant for Wiskott-Aldrich syndrome, so the T cells may come from the graft donor.

This clonotype was seen more than once but under ten times. The V and J genes are TRBV7-2 and TRBJ2-3, with D unclear. This CDR3 spans 15 amino acids. The germline V and J ends were trimmed by 5 bases and 1 base, with 13 bases remaining between them. CDR1 SGHTA and CDR2 FQGNSA come from the germline V gene. The chain's CDR3 is CASSRWGVGTDTQYF. For the CDR3, the DNA is TGTGCCAGCAGCCGCTGGGGTGTGGGCACAGATACGCAGTATTTT.

This clonotype has more than one count but fewer than ten. CDR3 loop: CASTSQGIGDWTSSWGHEQYF. The DNA of the CDR3 is TGTGCCAGCACCTCTCAGGGAATAGGCGATTGGACTAGTTCGTGGGGCCACGAGCAGTACTTC. The chain links TRBV6-2 or TRBV6-3 to TRBJ2-7; 7 bases agree with TRBD2. Germline V gives CDR1 MNHEY, CDR2 SVGEGT. This CDR3 spans 21 amino acids. Trimming took 7 bases from V and 5 from J; bases not matched to a gene: 32.

There are many counts of this clonotype. V gene TRBV29-1 combines with J gene TRBJ2-7; D unresolved. The germline CDR1 and CDR2 sequences are SQVTM and ANQGSEA. CDR3 length: 13 amino acids. Trimming removed 5 bases at V and 0 bases at J, with 11 bases between. CDR3: CSVSWLYSYEQYF. CDR3 in DNA: TGCAGCGTTTCTTGGCTTTACTCCTACGAGCAGTACTTC.

J is TRBJ2-1 and V is TRBV5-4, with 8 nucleotides matching TRBD2. The CDR3 extends over 16 amino acids. V shed 0 bases, J shed 6 bases, and the junction held 8 bases outside the gene matches. Germline CDR1 and CDR2: SGHNT and YYREEE (reference sequence). The CDR3: CASSLEGRGALNEQFF. CDR3 in DNA: TGTGCCAGCAGCTTGGAAGGGCGGGGGGCCCTCAATGAGCAGTTCTTC.

The CDR3 here is CASSLAAGLAGVPLGNEQFF. The CDR3 DNA reads as TGTGCCAGCAGCTTGGCCGCTGGACTAGCGGGAGTACCCTTAGGGAATGAGCAGTTCTTC. The rearrangement links TRBV5-6 to TRBJ2-1; TRBD2 aligns across 13 bases. This CDR3 has 20 residues. V was clipped by 0 bases and J by 7 bases; unmatched bases: 16. Germline V lookup: CDR1 SGHDT, CDR2 YYEEEE.

This clonotype was counted only a few times. The chain combines TRBV24-1 with TRBJ2-5; 11 bases line up with TRBD2. Germline loops: CDR1 KGHDR, CDR2 SFDVKD. The CDR3 totals 16 residues. The J segment lost 4 bases and the V segment lost 5 bases, leaving 8 bases of the junction unmatched. The CDR3 region has the DNA TGTGCCACCAGTGGAATAGCGGGGGGGCGCGTAGAGACCCAGTACTTC. Translated: CATSGIAGGRVETQYF.